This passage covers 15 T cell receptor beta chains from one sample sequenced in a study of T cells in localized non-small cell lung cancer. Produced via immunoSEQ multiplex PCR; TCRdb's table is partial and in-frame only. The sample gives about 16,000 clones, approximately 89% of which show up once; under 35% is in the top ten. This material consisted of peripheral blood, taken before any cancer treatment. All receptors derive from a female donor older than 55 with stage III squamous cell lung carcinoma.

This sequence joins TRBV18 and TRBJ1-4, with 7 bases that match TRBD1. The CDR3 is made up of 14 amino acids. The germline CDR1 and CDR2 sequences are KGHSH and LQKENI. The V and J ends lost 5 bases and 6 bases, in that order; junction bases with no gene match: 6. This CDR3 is CASSIQGGDEKLFF. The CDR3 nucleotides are TGTGCCAGCTCAATCCAGGGGGGCGATGAAAAACTGTTTTTT.

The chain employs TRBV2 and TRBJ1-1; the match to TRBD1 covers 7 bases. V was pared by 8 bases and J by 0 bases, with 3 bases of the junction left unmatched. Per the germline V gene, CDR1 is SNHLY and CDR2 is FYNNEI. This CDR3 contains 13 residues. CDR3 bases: TGTGCCAGCGGACAGGAGATGAACACTGAAGCTTTCTTT. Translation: CASGQEMNTEAFF.

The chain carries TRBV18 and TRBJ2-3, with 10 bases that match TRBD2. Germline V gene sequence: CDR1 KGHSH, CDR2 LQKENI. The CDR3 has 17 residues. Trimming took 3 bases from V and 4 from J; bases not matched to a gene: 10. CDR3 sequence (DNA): TGTGCCAGCTCACCTCAGGGTAGCGGGAGGACTCCAGATACGCAGTATTTT. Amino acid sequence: CASSPQGSGRTPDTQYF.

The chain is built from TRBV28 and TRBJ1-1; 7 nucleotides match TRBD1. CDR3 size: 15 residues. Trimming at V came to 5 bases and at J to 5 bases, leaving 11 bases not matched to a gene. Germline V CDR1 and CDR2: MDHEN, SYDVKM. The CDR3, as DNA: TGTGCCAGCAGTCCTACCCACAGGGGTGCGACTGAAGCTTTCTTT. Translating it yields CASSPTHRGATEAFF.

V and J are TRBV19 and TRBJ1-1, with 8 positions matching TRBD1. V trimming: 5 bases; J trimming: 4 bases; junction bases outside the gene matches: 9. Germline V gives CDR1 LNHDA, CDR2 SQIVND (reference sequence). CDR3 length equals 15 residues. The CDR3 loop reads CASSLPQGAGTEAFF. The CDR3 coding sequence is TGTGCCAGTAGTCTCCCGCAGGGGGCAGGCACTGAAGCTTTCTTT.

The CDR3 here is CASSLSRDAGSPLHF. CDR3 sequence (DNA): TGTGCCAGCAGCTTATCCCGGGACGCTGGATCACCCCTCCACTTT. The chain couples TRBV7-2 to TRBJ1-6, with D perhaps TRBD1 (5 bases). The CDR3 has 15 amino acids. Germline V lookup: CDR1 SGHTA, CDR2 FQGNSA. The germline V and J ends were trimmed by 2 bases and 10 bases, with 15 bases remaining between them.

The CDR3 DNA follows: TGTGCCAGTAGCCCGATAGGGGCCGGGGGCAATCAGCCCCAGCATTTT. Translating gives CASSPIGAGGNQPQHF. V usage is TRBV19 and J usage is TRBJ1-5, with D possibly being TRBD1 (5 bases). This CDR3 region has 16 residues. CDR1 is LNHDA and CDR2 is SQIVND in the germline V gene (reference sequence). V lost 6 bases, J lost 2 bases, and 17 bases lay in between.

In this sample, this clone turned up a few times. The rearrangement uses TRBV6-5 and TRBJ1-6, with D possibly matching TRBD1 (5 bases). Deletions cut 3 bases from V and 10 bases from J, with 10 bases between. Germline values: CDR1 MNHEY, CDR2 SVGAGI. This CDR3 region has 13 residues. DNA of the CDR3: TGTGCCAGCAGTTATCAGGGCGGCTCACCCCTCCACTTT. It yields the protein CASSYQGGSPLHF.

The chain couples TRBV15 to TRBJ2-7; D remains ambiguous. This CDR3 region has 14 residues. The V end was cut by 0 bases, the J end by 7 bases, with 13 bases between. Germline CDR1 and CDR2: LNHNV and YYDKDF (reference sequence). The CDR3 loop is CATSRDLLGLEQYF. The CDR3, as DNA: TGTGCCACCAGCAGAGATCTTCTGGGCTTGGAGCAGTACTTC.

CDR3 bases: TGTGCCAGCATCTCCCTTCCGGGAAGCTCCTACGAGCAGTACTTC. It encodes CASISLPGSSYEQYF. V usage is TRBV28 and J usage is TRBJ2-7, with a possible D match to TRBD2 (5 bases). The CDR3 covers 15 residues. The germline V gene encodes CDR1 MDHEN and CDR2 SYDVKM. V lost 7 bases and J 0 bases, leaving 16 bases between the germline ends.

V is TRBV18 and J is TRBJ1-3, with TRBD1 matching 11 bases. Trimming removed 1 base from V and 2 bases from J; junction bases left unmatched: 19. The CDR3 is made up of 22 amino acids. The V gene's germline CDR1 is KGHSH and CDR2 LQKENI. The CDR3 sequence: CASSPRAPNRDRGFVAGNTIYF. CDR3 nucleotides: TGTGCCAGCTCACCACGTGCCCCAAACCGGGACAGGGGGTTCGTAGCTGGAAACACCATATATTTT. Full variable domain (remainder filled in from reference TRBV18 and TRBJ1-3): NAGVMQNPRHLVRRRGQEARLRCSPMKGHSHVYWYRQLPEEGLKFMVYLQKENIIDESGMPKERFSAEFPKEGPSILRIQQVVRGDSAAYFCASSPRAPNRDRGFVAGNTIYFGEGSWLTVV.

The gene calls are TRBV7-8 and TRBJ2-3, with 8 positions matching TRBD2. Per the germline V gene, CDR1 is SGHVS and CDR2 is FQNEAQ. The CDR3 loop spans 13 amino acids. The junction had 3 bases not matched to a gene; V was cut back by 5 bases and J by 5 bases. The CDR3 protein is CASSPGGEDTQYF. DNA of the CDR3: TGTGCCAGCAGCCCGGGGGGGGAAGATACGCAGTATTTT.

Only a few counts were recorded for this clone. CDR3 region: CASSLEAWVYEQYF. Here the CDR3 DNA reads TGTGCCAGCAGCTTAGAGGCGTGGGTCTACGAGCAGTACTTC. The chain combines TRBV7-9 with TRBJ2-7, with D unclear. V lost 1 base and J lost 3, with 10 bases in between. Germline V gene lookup returns CDR1 SEHNR and CDR2 FQNEAQ (reference sequence). The CDR3 runs to 14 residues.

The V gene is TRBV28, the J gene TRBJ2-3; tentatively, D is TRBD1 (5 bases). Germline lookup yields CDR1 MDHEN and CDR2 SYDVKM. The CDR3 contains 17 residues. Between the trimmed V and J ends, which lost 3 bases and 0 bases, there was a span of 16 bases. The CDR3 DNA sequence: TGTGCCAGCAGTTTCGGGTGGGGCAGAACTAGCACAGATACGCAGTATTTT. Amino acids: CASSFGWGRTSTDTQYF.

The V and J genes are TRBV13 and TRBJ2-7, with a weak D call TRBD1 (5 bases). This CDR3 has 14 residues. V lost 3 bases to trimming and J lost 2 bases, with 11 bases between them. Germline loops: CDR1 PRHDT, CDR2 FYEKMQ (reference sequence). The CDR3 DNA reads TGTGCCAGCAGCTTCAGGGTTTCTGCCTACGAGCAGTACTTC. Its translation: CASSFRVSAYEQYF.